This entry describes one TCR beta chain. These data belong to a study of shared clonotypes between healthy human individuals. The wider study: CD8 memory received one plate per donor, CD8 naive two, CD4 memory three and CD4 naive three.

Here immunoSEQ multiplex PCR was the method, and the copy in TCRdb shows in-frame clones only, minus some. The table has over 1.4 million clones, 96% seen once. The TCR originated in a man aged 25 to 40 in good health. Sequencing used naive CD4+ T cells sorted from blood. Subset described: CD45RA+ positively selected.

CDR3 bases: TGTGCCATCAGTGGTCAGACCTCATATAACACCGGGGAGCTGTTTTTT. Its translation is CAISGQTSYNTGELFF. J is TRBJ2-2 and V is TRBV10-3; D not certain. The ends were cut back, 4 bases at V and 2 bases at J, with 14 bases in the middle. This CDR3 has 16 residues. Germline V gene sequence: CDR1 ENHRY, CDR2 SYGVKD.